This passage covers 32 T cell receptor beta chains from one sample sequenced in a study of identical twins. TCRdb fed the 5' RACE reads into MiXCR, producing one record per CDR3 protein. The data hold under 900,000 distinct CDR3 sequences, with 9% to 15% observed a single time. This sample was also put to use in a study of yellow fever vaccine responses in identical twins.

The sequencing input was PBMCs. These TCRs come from a woman aged 18-29 years in good health.

This clonotype turned up a few times. J is TRBJ2-1 and V is TRBV29-1; D is possibly TRBD2 (6 bases). From germline, CDR1 is SQVTM and CDR2 ANQGSEA. Trimming shortened V by 3 bases and J by 0 bases, and 9 bases separated the two germline ends. The CDR3 totals 14 residues. CDR3: CSVDRESSYNEQFF. The DNA of the CDR3 is TGCAGCGTTGATCGGGAGAGCTCCTACAATGAGCAGTTCTTC.

The chain combines TRBV12-3 or TRBV12-4 with TRBJ1-1; 10 bases are shared with TRBD1. The V and J ends lost 8 bases and 6 bases, in that order; junction bases with no gene match: 6. There are 13 residues in the CDR3. The CDR3 loop is CASGDRGLSEAFF. CDR3 bases: TGTGCCAGCGGCGACAGGGGGCTTTCTGAAGCTTTCTTT.

This clonotype was detected ten times or more. DNA for the CDR3: TGTGCCAGCAGTGAAACTAGCGGGAGGTCTGATGAGCAGTTCTTC. Amino acid sequence: CASSETSGRSDEQFF. The rearrangement joins TRBV6-4 to TRBJ2-1; TRBD2 matches 12 bases. Germline trimming cut 3 bases from V and 8 bases from J; bases unmatched to any gene: 5. The CDR3 totals 15 residues. CDR1 and CDR2 from the germline V gene are MRHNA and SNTAGT.

Ten or more counts support this clonotype. The rearrangement uses TRBV4-1 and TRBJ2-3, with 7 positions matching TRBD2. Trimming removed 8 bases from V and 1 base from J; junction bases left unmatched: 6. There are 14 residues in the CDR3. Germline V gives CDR1 MGHRA, CDR2 YSYEKL. For the CDR3, the DNA is TGCGCCAGCGGGGAGGGGCCCGGCACAGATACGCAGTATTTT. It codes for CASGEGPGTDTQYF.

This clonotype was seen a handful of times. CDR3 region: CASSQGTGESEKLFF. DNA of the CDR3: TGTGCCAGCAGCCAGGGGACAGGGGAGAGTGAAAAACTGTTTTTT. The rearrangement uses TRBV3-1 and TRBJ1-4; 10 bases map to TRBD1. There are 15 residues in the CDR3. V shed 3 bases, J shed 7 bases, and the junction held 5 bases outside the gene matches. Germline CDR1 reads LGHDT; CDR2 reads YNNKEL (reference sequence).

This clonotype was detected a few times. V and J are TRBV7-8 and TRBJ2-7, with D unresolved. This CDR3 is built from 15 residues. CDR1 and CDR2 (germline): SGHVS, FQNEAQ. Deletions cut 8 bases from V and 6 bases from J, with 23 bases between. The DNA for the CDR3 is TGTGCCAGCGGCACGGGTGTCGGCACAGACATCGAGCAGTACGTC. It yields the protein CASGTGVGTDIEQYV.

This sequence joins TRBV7-6 and TRBJ2-4; no clear D gene. Looked up from germline, CDR1 is SGHVS and CDR2 is FNYEAQ. The CDR3 runs 15 residues. The V gene lost 1 base and the J gene lost 7 bases, with 14 bases spanning the gap. The CDR3 DNA sequence: TGTGCCAGCAGCTTAGGGCCAGGCAATTGGAACATTCAGTACTTC. Translated: CASSLGPGNWNIQYF.

This clonotype was seen more than once but under ten times. The chain couples TRBV12-3 or TRBV12-4 to TRBJ2-7; 8 bases match TRBD2. The CDR3 is made up of 15 amino acids. The V segment lost 1 base and the J segment 6 bases; nucleotides outside the gene matches: 8. This CDR3 reads CASSLGTGGPTEQYF. The DNA of the CDR3 is TGTGCCAGCAGTTTAGGTACGGGAGGGCCGACCGAGCAGTACTTC.

This clonotype turned up a few times. The rearrangement uses TRBV20-1 and TRBJ2-5; 9 bases map to TRBD2. The CDR3 runs 14 residues. The V and J ends lost 4 bases and 3 bases, in that order; junction bases with no gene match: 6. Germline loops: CDR1 DFQATT, CDR2 SNEGSKA (reference sequence). The CDR3 DNA is TGCAGTGCTACGATTAGCGGGAGAAAAGAGACCCAGTACTTC. Its translation: CSATISGRKETQYF.

This clonotype was counted between two and nine times. The chain uses TRBV2 and TRBJ2-1; D unresolved. Between the trimmed V and J ends, which lost 7 bases and 5 bases, there was a span of 12 bases. Germline CDR1 SNHLY, CDR2 FYNNEI. The length of the CDR3 is 13 residues. CDR3 in DNA: TGTGCCAGCAACCGACTGAAGGACAATGAGCAGTTCTTC. Translation gives CASNRLKDNEQFF.

At least ten counts were recorded for this clonotype. The V and J genes are TRBV12-3 or TRBV12-4 and TRBJ2-3, with D hard to call. V dropped 6 bases and J dropped 1 base, with 14 bases sitting between them. CDR3 length: 15 residues. The CDR3 spells CASSPGSPRTDTQYF. Written as DNA, the CDR3 is TGTGCCAGCAGCCCAGGAAGTCCCCGCACAGATACGCAGTATTTT.

There are many counts of this clonotype. V gene TRBV5-6 combines with J gene TRBJ2-7; D is unresolved. V lost 1 base, J lost 4 bases, and 6 bases lay in between. Germline V gene sequence: CDR1 SGHDT, CDR2 YYEEEE. CDR3 size: 12 residues. DNA for the CDR3: TGTGCCAGCAGCTTGTTGACGTACGAGCAGTACTTC. Translation gives CASSLLTYEQYF.

This clonotype was counted between two and nine times. In DNA, the CDR3 is TGCAGCGTCTACAGGGGGCAGTACACTGAAGCTTTCTTT. This encodes CSVYRGQYTEAFF. The chain joins TRBV29-1 to TRBJ1-1; TRBD1 matches 9 bases. V trimming: 6 bases; J trimming: 3 bases; junction bases outside the gene matches: 5. Germline loops: CDR1 SQVTM, CDR2 ANQGSEA. This CDR3 is 13 amino acids long.

CDR3 DNA: TGTGCCAGCAGCTTACTGGGGACTACAAAAGAGACCCAGTACTTC. This encodes CASSLLGTTKETQYF. J is TRBJ2-5 and V is TRBV7-8; 7 positions match TRBD2. The CDR3 spans 15 residues. The junction had 6 bases not matched to a gene; V was cut back by 2 bases and J by 3 bases. Germline V gene data show CDR1 as SGHVS and CDR2 as FQNEAQ.

The rearrangement joins TRBV27 to TRBJ2-2; D is uncertain. Germline V lookup: CDR1 MNHEY, CDR2 SMNVEV (reference sequence). The V end lost 3 bases, the J end lost 6 bases, and 14 bases lay between the germline ends. This CDR3 contains 15 residues. CDR3 protein: CASSLVRPFPGELFF. CDR3 bases: TGTGCCAGCAGTTTGGTGCGTCCCTTTCCCGGGGAGCTGTTTTTT.

Remarks on this clonotype: Since no conserved phenylalanine or tryptophan closes the CDR3, a read error is the likely cause. Because the CDR3's place on the DNA is in doubt, the DNA is left out and the CDR3 is given as listed by TCRdb. This chain joins TRBV7-6 and TRBJ2-1; TRBD2, the table's D call, lacks a check against the DNA. Germline assignment: CDR1 SGHVS and CDR2 FNYEAQ. With termini counted, the CDR3 has 12 amino acids. Here the CDR3 reads CASSPGGGLAYI.

In its sample, this clonotype was seen many times. V is TRBV20-1 and J is TRBJ2-1; 11 bases agree with TRBD2. The junction had 7 bases not matched to a gene; V was cut back by 2 bases and J by 4 bases. Per germline, CDR1 DFQATT and CDR2 SNEGSKA (reference sequence). There are 16 residues in the CDR3. The CDR3 region is CSARPGTSGSYNEQFF. In nucleotides, the CDR3 is TGCAGTGCTAGACCGGGGACTAGCGGATCTTACAATGAGCAGTTCTTC.

This clonotype was seen more than once but under ten times. The V gene is TRBV4-1, the J gene TRBJ2-4, with D perhaps given as TRBD1 or TRBD2 (5 bases each). Germline CDR1 and CDR2: MGHRA and YSYEKL. Between the trimmed V and J ends, which lost 2 bases and 3 bases, there was a span of 14 bases. The CDR3 consists of 16 residues. The CDR3 nucleotides read TGCGCCAGCAGCCAAATATTGGGGGTCTACAAAAACATTCAGTACTTC. As protein: CASSQILGVYKNIQYF.

CDR3 protein: CASSQAAVTPTDTQYF. CDR3 in DNA: TGCGCCAGCAGCCAAGCCGCGGTAACTCCCACAGATACGCAGTATTTT. J is TRBJ2-3 and V is TRBV4-1, with no clear D. The CDR3 length is 16 residues. Germline V CDR1 and CDR2: MGHRA, YSYEKL. Trimming shortened V by 1 base and J by 2 bases, and 13 bases separated the two germline ends.

A few counts support this clonotype. The chain couples TRBV11-2 to TRBJ2-3, with 10 bases matching TRBD2. J was trimmed by 5 bases and V by 5 bases; bases with no gene match: 10. The CDR3 has 16 residues. Germline V gene data show CDR1 as SGHAT and CDR2 as FQNNGV. CDR3 sequence: CASSPSSGGMVDTQYF. The CDR3 DNA is TGTGCCAGCAGCCCTAGTAGCGGGGGGATGGTAGATACGCAGTATTTT. Full variable domain (remainder filled in from reference TRBV11-2 and TRBJ2-3): EAGVAQSPRYKIIEKRQSVAFWCNPISGHATLYWYQQILGQGPKLLIQFQNNGVVDDSQLPKDRFSAERLKGVDSTLKIQPAKLEDSAVYLCASSPSSGGMVDTQYFGPGTRLTVL.

This rearrangement joins TRBV6-4 to TRBJ2-7; D is ambiguous. Germline assignment: CDR1 MRHNA and CDR2 SNTAGT. This CDR3 spans 13 amino acids. Trimming took off 1 base at V and 2 bases at J, with 6 bases between the two ends. Here the CDR3 reads CASSDWQAYEQYV. The CDR3 bases are TGTGCCAGCAGTGACTGGCAAGCCTACGAGCAGTACGTC.

The chain links TRBV27 to TRBJ2-7; D might be TRBD2 (5 bases). Trimming took off 2 bases at V and 3 bases at J, with 11 bases between the two ends. Germline CDR1 reads MNHEY; CDR2 reads SMNVEV (reference sequence). The CDR3 loop spans 14 amino acids. CDR3 loop: CASSLTGSGYEQYF. As DNA, the CDR3 is TGTGCCAGCAGTTTAACTGGGAGTGGCTACGAGCAGTACTTC.

The chain employs TRBV28 and TRBJ2-1; D gene unclear. This CDR3 region has 17 residues. Germline CDR1 is MDHEN and CDR2 is SYDVKM. Trimming took 10 bases from V and 0 from J, leaving 22 bases between them. The CDR3 is CATTSIVSDRSYNEQFF. Written as DNA, the CDR3 is TGTGCCACTACTTCCATTGTGAGTGATCGCTCCTACAATGAGCAGTTCTTC.

This clonotype was seen ten or more times. This chain uses TRBV12-3 or TRBV12-4 with TRBJ2-5; 13 bases are shared with TRBD2. V was pared by 6 bases and J by 5 bases, with 6 bases of the junction left unmatched. The CDR3 has 15 amino acids. CDR3 amino acids: CASSQGTSGIETQYF. In DNA, the CDR3 is TGTGCCAGCAGCCAAGGGACTAGCGGGATTGAGACCCAGTACTTC.

This chain uses TRBV28 with TRBJ2-1; 9 bases align to TRBD1. V lost 5 bases, J lost 8 bases, and 22 bases stayed unmatched. The germline V gene encodes CDR1 MDHEN and CDR2 SYDVKM. This CDR3 comprises 19 residues. DNA of the CDR3: TGTGCCAGCAGTAACCGCTGGACGAGACAGGGGGAAGATGGGGATGAGCAGTTCTTC. As protein: CASSNRWTRQGEDGDEQFF.

The chain uses TRBV5-1 and TRBJ2-2, with D tentatively TRBD1 (6 bases). The CDR3 spans 14 residues. V was pared by 1 base and J by 4 bases, with 8 bases between. CDR1 and CDR2 from the germline V gene are SGHRS and YFSETQ. The CDR3 spells CASSLPGVTGELFF. The CDR3 DNA is TGCGCCAGCAGCTTGCCAGGGGTCACCGGGGAGCTGTTTTTT.

The sample holds many counts of this clonotype. The V and J genes are TRBV10-3 and TRBJ1-5, with D possibly TRBD1 on 5 matching bases. The V end was cut by 3 bases, the J end by 2 bases, with 11 bases between. Germline CDR1 ENHRY, CDR2 SYGVKD. The CDR3 extends over 15 amino acids. CDR3 sequence reads: CAISDGAGGNQPQHF. CDR3 nucleotide sequence: TGTGCCATCAGTGATGGGGCAGGCGGCAATCAGCCCCAGCATTTT.

The chain has TRBV7-8 and TRBJ2-7; 7 bases are a match to TRBD1. The CDR3 is 16 amino acids. Germline assignment: CDR1 SGHVS and CDR2 FQNEAQ. With 4 bases clipped from V and 3 bases from J, the junction kept 12 bases outside the gene matches. The CDR3 DNA reads as TGTGCCAGCAGCTCAAATTTGGGGACAGTTTTCTACGAGCAGTACTTC. Its translation: CASSSNLGTVFYEQYF.

The rearrangement uses TRBV5-6 and TRBJ2-5; 10 bases line up with TRBD2. Germline V gene sequence: CDR1 SGHDT, CDR2 YYEEEE. This CDR3 region has 15 residues. Trimming cost V 0 bases and J 3 bases; bases outside gene matches: 2. The CDR3 bases are TGTGCCAGCAGCTTGGAAACTAGCGGGGAAGAGACCCAGTACTTC. Amino acid sequence: CASSLETSGEETQYF.

The CDR3 here is CASSKGTGHEQYV. The CDR3 DNA follows: TGTGCCAGCAGTAAGGGGACAGGGCACGAGCAGTACGTC. The gene calls are TRBV7-8 and TRBJ2-7, with 9 positions matching TRBD1. The CDR3 has 13 amino acids. Germline values: CDR1 SGHVS, CDR2 FQNEAQ. The V gene end was trimmed by 6 bases and the J gene end by 5 bases; junction bases not matched to a gene: 5.

The rearrangement links TRBV28 to TRBJ1-1; no reliable D call. The CDR3 sequence is 15 residues long. The germline V gene has CDR1 MDHEN and CDR2 SYDVKM. With 1 base removed from V and 0 bases from J, the gap between germline ends came to 9 bases. The CDR3 reads CASSLYDYLNTEAFF. The CDR3 DNA reads as TGTGCCAGCAGTTTATACGATTATCTGAACACTGAAGCTTTCTTT.

The chain has TRBV29-1 and TRBJ1-2; D gene uncertain. Between the trimmed V and J ends, which lost 4 bases and 4 bases, there was a span of 13 bases. Germline CDR1 SQVTM, CDR2 ANQGSEA. The CDR3 contains 13 residues. DNA for the CDR3: TGCAGCGTTGTCATAATGCGTCCCTATGGCTACACCTTC. Its translation is CSVVIMRPYGYTF.